This T cell receptor beta chain originates from a study of technical replicates of blood from a handful of donors. TCRdb's copy holds only in-frame clones and misses some; the assay was immunoSEQ multiplex PCR. The repertoire includes some 71,000 clones, approximately 97% of them detected once, and around 0.3% sits in the top ten. The CDR3 is 11 residues long. The V end was cut by 4 bases, the J end by 2 bases, with 3 bases between. CDR1 is SGHNT, CDR2 YYREEE, per germline (reference sequence). The source of this sequence is a human donor in good health. Sequencing was done on a sample of T cells isolated from PBMCs. The gene calls are TRBV5-4 and TRBJ1-2; no clear D gene. This CDR3 is CASSLNYGYTF. CDR3 sequence (DNA): TGTGCCAGCAGCCTAAACTATGGCTACACCTTC.